This is a list of T cell receptor beta chains from one sample in a study of cytomegalovirus exposure and HLA in healthy donors. TCRdb's table, derived via immunoSEQ multiplex PCR, lists solely in-frame clones and lacks some. The sample lists about 89,000 clones; under 85% were seen once. The material sequenced was PBMCs. The receptors shown here come from a male donor in good health and CMV-seronegative. The CDR3 runs from the conserved cysteine through the conserved F or W. Each record gives: clone size, CDR3 length, D gene, V gene, CDR3 protein. D genes are given only for firm matches. Some rows mark clone size as missing; the rest say once, few, many or name a class of expanded clone.

size: few
length: 15
D: -
V: TRBV4-3
CDR3: CASSQEGFARQPQHF

size: -
length: 15
D: -
V: TRBV19
CDR3: CASSTPQGLNTEAFF

size: -
length: 14
D: -
V: TRBV19
CDR3: CASSPGNRATEAFF

size: -
length: 15
D: TRBD1
V: TRBV9
CDR3: CASSVGQGIVDTQYF

size: -
length: 16
D: -
V: TRBV7-9
CDR3: CASSFLPQRTYNEQFF

size: -
length: 14
D: -
V: TRBV6-6
CDR3: CASSYSSRDQPQHF

size: few
length: 14
D: TRBD1
V: TRBV5-1
CDR3: CASSPGTEVYEQYF

size: -
length: 11
D: -
V: TRBV20-1
CDR3: CSARNRDKAFF

size: -
length: 15
D: -
V: TRBV19
CDR3: CASSRGRGAIYEQYF

size: -
length: 15
D: -
V: TRBV7-9
CDR3: CSSSLARETGNTIYF

size: -
length: 17
D: TRBD1
V: TRBV7-9
CDR3: CASSLVWDSEGSYEQYF

size: -
length: 14
D: -
V: TRBV5-8
CDR3: CASSPMSPGYGYTF

size: -
length: 14
D: -
V: TRBV13
CDR3: CASSAGPTNYGYTF

size: -
length: 14
D: -
V: TRBV11-2
CDR3: CASSLAGVLNEQYF

size: -
length: 12
D: -
V: TRBV5-4
CDR3: CASSSDSYGYTF

size: -
length: 15
D: TRBD1
V: TRBV9
CDR3: CASSEGQGSYNEQFF

size: -
length: 13
D: -
V: TRBV5-4
CDR3: CASSLDNYNEQFF

size: few
length: 13
D: -
V: TRBV10-3
CDR3: CAISEGDFNEQYF

size: -
length: 17
D: TRBD1
V: TRBV7-2
CDR3: CASTLRQGFKLYNEQFF

size: -
length: 15
D: TRBD1
V: TRBV28
CDR3: CASSFRDSRYNEQFF

size: -
length: 12
D: -
V: TRBV29-1
CDR3: CSVEYSGNTIYF

size: -
length: 15
D: TRBD1
V: TRBV10-3
CDR3: CAISEQTGMGTEAFF

size: -
length: 17
D: -
V: TRBV28
CDR3: CASSLGTTASRRGKLFF

size: once
length: 16
D: -
V: TRBV5-4
CDR3: CASSLGRGSRNTEAFF

size: -
length: 13
D: -
V: TRBV9
CDR3: CASMGLTEETQYF

size: once
length: 14
D: -
V: TRBV30
CDR3: CAWTPHRATGELFF

size: -
length: 15
D: -
V: TRBV28
CDR3: CASTQSGKSNQPQHF

size: once
length: 18
D: TRBD2
V: TRBV4-3
CDR3: CASSQALAGGVGQETQYF

size: -
length: 14
D: -
V: TRBV5-6
CDR3: CASSSNLLGYEQYF

size: -
length: 15
D: -
V: TRBV27
CDR3: CASSPRDRQNYGYTF

size: -
length: 17
D: TRBD1
V: TRBV5-5
CDR3: CASSLVPGQVSNQPQHF

size: -
length: 14
D: -
V: TRBV6-5
CDR3: CASGVGGGNSPLHF

size: -
length: 14
D: -
V: TRBV11-2
CDR3: CASSLETGNTEAFF

size: few
length: 13
D: -
V: TRBV2
CDR3: CASSEFPMRGSFF

size: -
length: 15
D: TRBD2
V: TRBV19
CDR3: CASSILAGGSNEQYF

size: -
length: 16
D: -
V: TRBV7-9
CDR3: CASSLSHRPSTDTQYF

size: -
length: 14
D: TRBD2
V: TRBV29-1
CDR3: CSSRLAGGAGELFF

size: -
length: 13
D: -
V: TRBV6-5
CDR3: CASTDSSTDTQYF

size: -
length: 15
D: -
V: TRBV6-4
CDR3: CASSDSDRGTDTQYF

size: -
length: 14
D: TRBD1
V: TRBV2
CDR3: CASSKDDRGYGYTF

size: -
length: 16
D: TRBD1
V: TRBV27
CDR3: CASSPFPDRVFSTIYF

size: -
length: 14
D: TRBD1
V: TRBV6-5
CDR3: CASSPTGEGQPQHF

size: -
length: 13
D: -
V: TRBV6-1
CDR3: CASNNPSTDTQYF

size: -
length: 16
D: -
V: TRBV5-4
CDR3: CASRNSLIGQAGGYTF

size: few
length: 15
D: TRBD2
V: TRBV4-3
CDR3: CASSPGLDSYNEQFF

size: -
length: 15
D: -
V: TRBV27
CDR3: CASSLPSLLGAAQYF

size: -
length: 15
D: TRBD1
V: TRBV2
CDR3: CASSETGYGNQPQHF